Following are 32 T cell receptor beta chains from one sample sequenced in a study of blood T cell repertoires in COVID-19. The repertoire was sequenced with immunoSEQ multiplex PCR; TCRdb's copy has only in-frame clones and lacks some. The table includes roughly 70,000 clones, around nine tenths detected once. The sequenced material came from peripheral blood. The receptors originated from an elderly man with COVID-19, enrolled during active disease.

The chain uses TRBV4-1 and TRBJ1-3; D unresolved. The germline V gene has CDR1 MGHRA and CDR2 YSYEKL. V shed 1 base and J shed 4 bases, with 11 bases lying between them. The CDR3 runs 15 residues. The CDR3: CASSQVDTAGNTIYF. The CDR3 nucleotides are TGCGCCAGCAGCCAAGTCGATACCGCGGGAAACACCATATATTTT.

V and J are TRBV6-5 and TRBJ2-7; the match to TRBD1 covers 9 bases. Per the germline V gene, CDR1 is MNHEY and CDR2 is SVGAGI. This CDR3 contains 16 residues. Germline trimming cut 2 bases from V and 0 bases from J; bases unmatched to any gene: 5. CDR3 coding DNA: TGTGCCAGCAGTTACGGGACAGGGTCATTCTCCTACGAGCAGTACTTC. Translated, it gives CASSYGTGSFSYEQYF.

J is TRBJ1-5 and V is TRBV6-5, with D uncertain. Between the trimmed V and J ends, which lost 6 bases and 7 bases, there was a span of 16 bases. The CDR3 sequence is 14 residues long. In germline, CDR1 is MNHEY, CDR2 SVGAGI. Here the CDR3 reads CASRVGTFGQPQHF. DNA for the CDR3: TGTGCCAGCAGGGTTGGTACTTTCGGGCAGCCCCAGCATTTT.

The chain recombines TRBV9 with TRBJ2-1; 7 nucleotides line up with TRBD1. The length of the CDR3 is 15 residues. With 4 bases clipped from V and 8 bases from J, the junction kept 12 bases outside the gene matches. The germline V gene encodes CDR1 SGDLS and CDR2 YYNGEE. The CDR3 loop is CASSPTGLGGDEQFF. Written as DNA, the CDR3 is TGTGCCAGCAGCCCGACAGGGCTTGGCGGCGATGAGCAGTTCTTC.

The V call is TRBV6-9, the J call TRBJ1-1; no definite D call. Germline V gene lookup returns CDR1 MNHGY and CDR2 SVAAGI. V was trimmed by 6 bases and J by 1 base, leaving 6 bases between them. The length of the CDR3 is 12 residues. This CDR3 reads CASSRTNTEAFF. CDR3 DNA sequence: TGTGCCAGCAGCAGAACGAACACTGAAGCTTTCTTT.

The chain combines TRBV2 with TRBJ2-5; no clear D gene. V was pared by 6 bases and J by 7 bases, with 9 bases between. CDR1 is SNHLY, CDR2 FYNNEI, per germline. The CDR3 extends over 11 amino acids. This chain's CDR3 is CASREPRTQYF. In DNA, the CDR3 is TGTGCCAGCAGAGAACCTCGGACCCAGTACTTC.

The V gene is TRBV4-2, the J gene TRBJ1-6; D possibly corresponds to TRBD1 (5 bases). The V end was cut by 6 bases, the J end by 14 bases, with 14 bases between. This CDR3 region has 12 residues. Germline CDR1 reads LGHNA; CDR2 reads YNFKEQ. This chain's CDR3 is CASRAGTGALHF. CDR3 DNA: TGTGCCAGCAGAGCAGGGACGGGGGCCCTCCACTTT.

About this clone: One end of the junction does not line up with germline, which may come from a read error. The rearrangement joins TRBV4-2 to TRBJ1-3, with D possibly TRBD1 on 6 matching bases. This CDR3 spans 17 amino acids. The germline V gene has CDR1 LGHNA and CDR2 YNFKEQ. CDR3 DNA: TGTGCCAGCAGCCAAGAGGGGGCGGCCCGCTCTGGAAACGCCATATATTTT. It is translated as CASSQEGAARSGNAIYF.

The CDR3 is CASSELPNTEAFF. The CDR3 nucleotides are TGTGCCAGCAGTGAACTCCCGAACACTGAAGCTTTCTTT. The gene calls are TRBV2 and TRBJ1-1; D gene ambiguous. Trimming pared 2 bases from V and 1 base from J, leaving 5 bases between. Germline CDR1 and CDR2: SNHLY and FYNNEI. The CDR3 covers 13 residues.

This chain uses TRBV7-6 with TRBJ1-1; D remains unclear. Germline V gives CDR1 SGHVS, CDR2 FNYEAQ. The CDR3 has 15 amino acids. The V gene lost 6 bases and the J gene lost 1 base, with 15 bases spanning the gap. The CDR3 loop is CASRPITAANTEAFF. DNA for the CDR3: TGTGCCAGCAGACCAATAACGGCGGCGAACACTGAAGCTTTCTTT. The whole variable domain, filled in from reference TRBV7-6 and TRBJ1-1, reads GAGVSQSPRYKVTKRGQDVALRCDPISGHVSLYWYRQALGQGPEFLTYFNYEAQQDKSGLPNDRFSAERPEGSISTLTIQRTEQRDSAMYRCASRPITAANTEAFFGQGTRLTVV.

The gene calls are TRBV4-2 and TRBJ2-7, with 9 bases fitting TRBD1. CDR3 length equals 15 residues. Germline trimming cut 1 base from V and 4 bases from J; bases unmatched to any gene: 5. Germline V gene lookup returns CDR1 LGHNA and CDR2 YNFKEQ. The chain's CDR3 is CASSQVYRGPYEQYF. The CDR3 DNA reads as TGTGCCAGCAGCCAAGTCTACAGGGGGCCGTACGAGCAGTACTTC.

The chain recombines TRBV11-3 with TRBJ1-2; 10 bases are shared with TRBD1. The CDR3 consists of 15 residues. With V trimmed by 4 bases and J by 8 bases, 10 bases remained unmatched. Per germline, CDR1 SGHNT and CDR2 YENEEA. The CDR3 DNA reads TGTGCCAGCAGCTCGTCGGCAGGGACAGGGGAAGGCTACACCTTC. It codes for CASSSSAGTGEGYTF.

This chain uses TRBV19 with TRBJ1-5; tentative D call: TRBD1 (6 bases). Trimming removed 5 bases at V and 0 bases at J, with 17 bases between. Germline lookup yields CDR1 LNHDA and CDR2 SQIVND (reference sequence). The CDR3 runs 17 residues. The CDR3 loop is CASSGDRKSFSNQPQHF. The CDR3 DNA reads as TGTGCCAGTAGTGGAGACAGGAAATCATTTAGCAATCAGCCCCAGCATTTT.

J is TRBJ2-3 and V is TRBV4-2; 16 bases match TRBD2. CDR3 length: 18 amino acids. V trimming: 4 bases; J trimming: 5 bases; junction bases outside the gene matches: 9. From germline, CDR1 is LGHNA and CDR2 YNFKEQ. The CDR3 loop reads CASSLLGTSGGAVDTQYF. CDR3 coding DNA: TGTGCCAGCAGCCTTCTCGGGACTAGCGGGGGGGCCGTAGATACGCAGTATTTT.

V and J are TRBV12-3 or TRBV12-4 and TRBJ1-2; TRBD1 matches 9 bases. The junction had 2 bases not matched to a gene; V was cut back by 3 bases and J by 6 bases. This CDR3 spans 13 amino acids. The CDR3 sequence: CASSFWTGDGYTF. CDR3 bases: TGTGCCAGCAGTTTCTGGACAGGGGATGGCTACACCTTC.

V is TRBV18 and J is TRBJ1-5; no definite D call. The CDR3 has 15 amino acids. Germline V lookup: CDR1 KGHSH, CDR2 LQKENI. The V and J ends lost 3 bases and 6 bases respectively, with 15 bases between them. The CDR3 DNA follows: TGTGCCAGCTCACCGGAGGCCGGGGTCAGTCAGCCCCAGCATTTT. Protein sequence: CASSPEAGVSQPQHF.

The CDR3, as DNA: TGTGCCATACGGGCGCATCCGGGACAGAACACTGAAGCTTTCTTT. It yields the protein CAIRAHPGQNTEAFF. The J gene is TRBJ1-1, the V gene TRBV10-3; TRBD1 is a possible D gene (6 bases). The CDR3 has 15 residues. V was clipped by 9 bases and J by 1 base, with 18 bases between them. Germline V gene data show CDR1 as ENHRY and CDR2 as SYGVKD.

The chain uses TRBV6-5 and TRBJ2-5; a weak D match, TRBD1 (6 bases). Germline lookup yields CDR1 MNHEY and CDR2 SVGAGI. V was cut by 4 bases and J by 1 base, with 16 bases left in between. The CDR3 loop spans 16 amino acids. The CDR3 DNA follows: TGTGCCAGCAGTTCCCGAAGCAGGACAGTCCAAGAGACCCAGTACTTC. Protein sequence: CASSSRSRTVQETQYF.

This chain links TRBV11-3 with TRBJ1-1; TRBD1 might be the D (5 bases). This CDR3 is 14 amino acids long. Deletions cut 3 bases from V and 0 bases from J, with 8 bases between. CDR1 SGHNT and CDR2 YENEEA come from the germline V gene. DNA of the CDR3: TGTGCCAGCAGCTTGGCAGGGTTGAACACTGAAGCTTTCTTT. This encodes CASSLAGLNTEAFF.

V is TRBV6-5 and J is TRBJ1-1, with 8 bases matching TRBD1. CDR3 length equals 14 residues. V lost 5 bases, J lost 5 bases, and 7 bases stayed unmatched. Germline CDR1 reads MNHEY; CDR2 reads SVGAGI. The CDR3 DNA reads as TGTGCCAGCAGTCTACTCAGGGGGCGAACTGAAGCTTTCTTT. Translation: CASSLLRGRTEAFF.

This clone was seen just once. V and J are TRBV6-1 and TRBJ1-3, with D possibly being TRBD1 (5 bases). The CDR3 is 17 residues long. Germline assignment: CDR1 MNHNS and CDR2 SASEGT. The V end was cut by 4 bases, the J end by 4 bases, with 20 bases between. This CDR3 is CASSARNRNSLGNTIYF. The CDR3 DNA sequence: TGTGCCAGCAGTGCCAGGAACAGGAATTCTTTGGGAAACACCATATATTTT.

The rearrangement uses TRBV5-4 and TRBJ1-2; a weak D match, TRBD1 (5 bases). The V end lost 0 bases, the J end lost 6 bases, and 9 bases lay between the germline ends. CDR1 is SGHNT, CDR2 YYREEE, per germline (reference sequence). This CDR3 is built from 13 residues. The CDR3 region is CASSLDSGNGYTF. The CDR3 DNA sequence: TGTGCCAGCAGCTTGGACTCAGGGAATGGCTACACCTTC.

The CDR3 DNA reads as TGTGCCAGCAGTTACTCCCGACTAGCGGGGGGTAGGTGGGAGACCCAGTACTTC. Amino acids: CASSYSRLAGGRWETQYF. The chain links TRBV6-2 or TRBV6-3 to TRBJ2-5, with 13 bases identical to TRBD2. Trimming cost V 0 bases and J 5 bases; bases outside gene matches: 9. Germline lookup yields CDR1 MNHEY and CDR2 SVGEGT. The CDR3 contains 18 residues.

The chain recombines TRBV18 with TRBJ1-2; D is possibly TRBD1 (5 bases). Trimming removed 3 bases from V and 8 bases from J, with 31 bases in between. CDR1 is KGHSH and CDR2 is LQKENI in the germline V gene. The CDR3 has 19 residues. The CDR3: CASSPGREEEVVPSSGYTF. The CDR3 bases are TGTGCCAGCTCACCGGGCAGGGAAGAGGAAGTAGTCCCTTCGTCGGGCTACACCTTC. Drawing the rest from reference TRBV18 and TRBJ1-2, the complete variable domain is NAGVMQNPRHLVRRRGQEARLRCSPMKGHSHVYWYRQLPEEGLKFMVYLQKENIIDESGMPKERFSAEFPKEGPSILRIQQVVRGDSAAYFCASSPGREEEVVPSSGYTFGSGTRLTVV.

The J gene is TRBJ2-2, the V gene TRBV7-9; a possible D gene is TRBD2 (6 bases). This CDR3 has 15 residues. In germline, CDR1 is SEHNR, CDR2 FQNEAQ (reference sequence). Trimming took off 5 bases at V and 4 bases at J, with 14 bases between the two ends. CDR3 in DNA: TGTGCCAGCAGCCGTGCGGGACTTACCACCGGGGAGCTGTTTTTT. Residues: CASSRAGLTTGELFF. Filled out from reference TRBV7-9 and TRBJ2-2, the complete variable domain reads DTGVSQNPRHKITKRGQNVTFRCDPISEHNRLYWYRQTLGQGPEFLTYFQNEAQLEKSRLLSDRFSAERPKGSFSTLEIQRTEQGDSAMYLCASSRAGLTTGELFFGEGSRLTVL.

The CDR3 sequence is CASSLAVRQAFF. Written as DNA, the CDR3 is TGTGCCAGCAGCTTGGCGGTCAGGCAAGCTTTCTTT. V gene TRBV5-5 combines with J gene TRBJ1-1, with D uncertain. Trimming shortened V by 0 bases and J by 9 bases, and 9 bases separated the two germline ends. The CDR3 is 12 residues long. CDR1 SGHKS and CDR2 YYEKEE come from the germline V gene (reference sequence).

This chain links TRBV2 with TRBJ2-7, with a possible D match to TRBD1 (6 bases). Trimming took 6 bases from V and 0 from J, leaving 12 bases between them. The CDR3 has 14 residues. CDR1 is SNHLY, CDR2 FYNNEI, per germline. CDR3 region: CASREQGISYEQYF. The CDR3 nucleotides read TGTGCCAGCAGAGAACAGGGAATCTCCTACGAGCAGTACTTC.

This clone appeared once. This rearrangement joins TRBV5-4 to TRBJ2-3; a weak D match, TRBD1 (6 bases). Germline V gene lookup returns CDR1 SGHNT and CDR2 YYREEE (reference sequence). This CDR3 comprises 15 residues. V was pared by 5 bases and J by 4 bases, with 17 bases between. The CDR3 region is CASSPPRGIADTQYF. The CDR3 bases are TGTGCCAGCAGTCCCCCGAGGGGGATCGCAGATACGCAGTATTTT.

This clone was seen a few times. CDR3 sequence (DNA): TGCGCCAGCAGCCAAGAGGACAGGGGCTATGGCTACACCTTC. The encoded protein is CASSQEDRGYGYTF. The rearrangement links TRBV4-3 to TRBJ1-2; 9 nucleotides match TRBD1. Germline V gene lookup returns CDR1 LGHNA and CDR2 YSLEER. This CDR3 comprises 14 residues. The V segment lost 0 bases and the J segment 4 bases; nucleotides outside the gene matches: 0.

This rearrangement joins TRBV19 to TRBJ1-2, with TRBD1 as a possible D gene (6 bases). The CDR3 has 15 residues. Trimming shortened V by 4 bases and J by 2 bases, and 14 bases separated the two germline ends. The germline CDR1 and CDR2 sequences are LNHDA and SQIVND (reference sequence). The chain's CDR3 is CASSNGQRENYGYTF. CDR3 nucleotides: TGTGCCAGTAGTAATGGACAGCGAGAAAACTATGGCTACACCTTC.

In this sample, this clone turned up once. V gene TRBV5-1 combines with J gene TRBJ2-7; 7 nucleotides line up with TRBD1. CDR1 and CDR2 from the germline V gene are SGHRS and YFSETQ. This CDR3 is built from 14 residues. Unmatched junction bases numbered 3, after V lost 3 bases and J lost 0 bases. CDR3 in DNA: TGCGCCAGCAGCTGGGGACAGAACTCCTACGAGCAGTACTTC. Translated: CASSWGQNSYEQYF.

This clone occurred once. V usage is TRBV2 and J usage is TRBJ2-7, with D tentatively TRBD2 (5 bases). Germline-derived CDR1 and CDR2 are SNHLY and FYNNEI. V was cut by 5 bases and J by 1 base, with 9 bases left in between. The CDR3 loop spans 13 amino acids. CDR3 sequence (DNA): TGTGCCAGCAGTAGCGGAGGATCCTACGAGCAGTACTTC. Its protein product is CASSSGGSYEQYF.